The next 8 T cell receptor beta chains were all read from a single sample in a study of identical twins (dated by TCRdb to the mid-2010s). Libraries came from 5' RACE. The data were produced on an Illumina HiSeq 2000. The public reads were quality trimmed at Q25 with fastp and then assembled into clones with MiXCR by TCRdb, keeping productive beta chains. Each CDR3 protein appears once, grouped with its most common genes and DNA. This sample gives about 570,000 distinct CDR3 sequences in total; 9.6% of them show up just once. Around 3.2% of the sample is in the top ten clones. These data were also filed under a second study, of yellow fever vaccine responses in identical twins.

Sequences were obtained from PBMCs. The receptors stem from a woman aged 18-30 years in good health.

The gene calls are TRBV18 and TRBJ2-1, with a weak D call TRBD2 (6 bases). The CDR3 extends over 17 amino acids. The germline V and J ends were trimmed by 5 bases and 1 base, with 18 bases remaining between them. CDR1 is KGHSH, CDR2 LQKENI, per germline. The CDR3 is CASSTKISGLSYNEQFF. The CDR3 coding sequence is TGTGCCAGCTCAACGAAAATTTCAGGACTATCCTACAATGAGCAGTTCTTC.

The chain couples TRBV6-1 to TRBJ1-6; 8 bases are a match to TRBD1. Per the germline V gene, CDR1 is MNHNS and CDR2 is SASEGT. V trimming: 5 bases; J trimming: 10 bases; junction bases outside the gene matches: 10. The CDR3 contains 15 residues. In nucleotides, the CDR3 is TGTGCCAGCAGTAAAATTGACAGGGGAGGATCACCCCTCCACTTT. Its protein is CASSKIDRGGSPLHF.

This clonotype was counted only a few times. This rearrangement joins TRBV5-8 to TRBJ2-7; possible D gene TRBD2, 6 bases. The CDR3 has 15 residues. With 5 bases removed from V and 6 bases from J, the gap between germline ends came to 21 bases. From germline, CDR1 is SGHTS and CDR2 YDEGEE. CDR3 coding DNA: TGTGCCAGCAGGGAGGGGACGGCGACCTTCCGCGAGCAGTACTTC. Residues: CASREGTATFREQYF. Full variable domain (outside the CDR3, taken from reference TRBV5-8 and TRBJ2-7): EAGVTQSPTHLIKTRGQQATLRCSPISGHTSVYWYQQALGLGLQFLLWYDEGEERNRGNFPPRFSGRQFPNYSSELNVNALELEDSALYLCASREGTATFREQYFGPGTRLTVT.

The gene calls are TRBV6-1 and TRBJ2-2, with D perhaps being TRBD1 or TRBD2 (6 bases each). The CDR3 is made up of 15 amino acids. Germline-derived CDR1 and CDR2 are MNHNS and SASEGT. V was pared by 2 bases and J by 4 bases, with 11 bases between. Here the CDR3 DNA reads TGTGCCAGCAGTGAATGGGGGGCTGGCACCGGGGAGCTGTTTTTT. Protein: CASSEWGAGTGELFF.

This clonotype was detected many times. The chain links TRBV10-3 to TRBJ2-1, with D maybe TRBD2 (6 bases). CDR1 is ENHRY and CDR2 is SYGVKD in the germline V gene. Deletions cut 3 bases from V and 6 bases from J, with 15 bases between. The CDR3 has 15 residues. As DNA, the CDR3 is TGTGCCATCAGTGAACCCCGAGCGGGCGGCAATGAGCAGTTCTTC. As protein: CAISEPRAGGNEQFF.

V is TRBV5-8 and J is TRBJ2-3; D gene unclear. Trimming took 6 bases from V and 3 from J, leaving 8 bases between them. The V gene's germline CDR1 is SGHTS and CDR2 YDEGEE. The CDR3 is 12 residues long. CDR3 in DNA: TGTGCCAGCACGTTTATGACAGATACGCAGTATTTT. Translation: CASTFMTDTQYF.

The CDR3: CASSQGIAGGQPQHF. The CDR3 DNA follows: TGTGCCAGCAGCCAAGGGATCGCAGGGGGCCAGCCCCAGCATTTT. The rearrangement links TRBV3-1 to TRBJ1-5, with 8 bases that match TRBD1. V trimming: 1 base; J trimming: 7 bases; junction bases outside the gene matches: 6. From germline, CDR1 is LGHDT and CDR2 YNNKEL (reference sequence). The length of the CDR3 is 15 residues.

There are many counts of this clonotype. The chain links TRBV5-6 to TRBJ2-2; 7 bases agree with TRBD1. The junction had 5 bases not matched to a gene; V was cut back by 2 bases and J by 4 bases. The CDR3 spans 15 residues. Germline V gene sequence: CDR1 SGHDT, CDR2 YYEEEE. This chain's CDR3 is CASSLTGALTGELFF. The CDR3 bases are TGTGCCAGCAGCTTAACAGGGGCCCTCACCGGGGAGCTGTTTTTT.